This entry concerns a single TCR beta chain. Its target antigen remains unknown. No base-level quality is on record; no much larger clone is a single base apart. Stable Graves' hyperthyroidism was defined as no progression to ophthalmopathy during 18 months of follow-up. The hyperthyroidism patients were between 18 and 65 years old and newly diagnosed, with a disease duration of less than 2 months. Exclusion was applied to patients with uncontrolled infections, other autoimmune diseases, pregnancy or lactation. Diagnoses were established on the basis of clinical symptoms, serum thyroxine and TRAb, thyroid ultrasound, and orbital computed tomography. PBMCs were separated from roughly 10 ml of fresh peripheral blood using Ficoll-Paque density gradient centrifugation. Total RNA was extracted using Trizol reagent, and RNA quality was assessed on an Agilent 2100 Bioanalyzer. The record originates from a study of T cells in Graves' hyperthyroidism and ophthalmopathy (dated by TCRdb to between 2019 and 2020). Turning to the overall study: Peripheral blood was sampled at the time of initial diagnosis, prior to any treatment. A discovery cohort of around 100 patients, about 40 with Graves' ophthalmopathy and 57 with stable Graves' hyperthyroidism, was used to find distinguishing TCR V-J signatures. An independent validation cohort of 18 to 20 hyperthyroidism patients and over 15 patients who later progressed to ophthalmopathy tested prospective prediction of ophthalmopathy. The roughly 90 discovery patients were divided at random into training and test sets in a 7:3 ratio. In several Graves' hyperthyroidism patients, the study also compared T-cell repertoires from thyroid tissue with T-cell repertoires from blood. Following sampling, methimazole starting at 30 mg daily was given to hyperthyroidism patients, and high-dose intravenous methylprednisolone was given to ophthalmopathy patients. According to the paper, TCR Vbeta CDR3 sequencing was carried out on around 140 peripheral blood samples, which came from under 50 ophthalmopathy, approximately 72 hyperthyroidism and about 17 progressor patients. Study-wide findings and limitations: A model built on a 13 V-J signature distinguished ophthalmopathy from stable hyperthyroidism, reaching around 88% sensitivity and about 81% specificity in cross-validation and 80%/75% in testing. During validation, the model predicted progression to ophthalmopathy a median of about 6.3 months ahead of onset, with approximately 70% sensitivity and around 72% specificity. No statistical method was used to set the sample size in advance, and investigators knew the group allocation. Most expanded thyroid clonotypes (frequency above 0.001) were also found in blood, which suggests that blood repertoires may mirror thyroid immune responses.

The germline V gene provides CDR1 MGHRA and CDR2 YSYEKL. The CDR3 goes from the cysteine to the phenylalanine over 14 residues. Solely the CDR3 DNA is kept, with 42 bases framed from the first base. V is pared back by 0 bases and J by 5 bases, with 10 bases lying between the germline termini. The TCR beta CDR3 regions were amplified from RNA transcripts. The first round of RT-PCR for the TCR CDR3 was performed with the HTBI primer set and the Qiagen OneStep RT-PCR kit. The libraries were constructed in a second round of multiplex PCR and then size-selected and purified. Libraries were sequenced paired-end with 100 bp reads on an Illumina HiSeq2000. From the authors' description of their analysis: SOAPnuke was used to process the raw data, with reads discarded if the reads contained adapters or uncalled bases, had a mean Phred below 15, or lacked an exact constant-primer or identifier match. COPE v1.2.5 was used to merge the high-quality paired reads, and each unique nucleotide sequence was defined as a clonotype. Clonotypes were aligned to IMGT TRBV, TRBD and TRBJ reference segments using MiTCR v1.1. Analysis was restricted to V-J combinations with a frequency above 0.0001, which covered 99.2% of repertoires. A TCS score was defined as the ratio of F50 (clonal expansion) to E x V (chaos), with BLOSUM62-based TCRdist applied between CDR3 peptides within each V-J. Welch's t-statistics and random forest reduced 500 to 550 V-J features to fewer than 15, which were used in a naive Bayes classifier (R e1071). The similarity between thyroid and blood repertoires was quantified using the Morisita-Horn index. TCRdb trimmed the raw reads at Q25, called clones with MiXCR and kept productive beta chains. Rows merge per CDR3 protein into single entries with the most common DNA and genes. V and J calls and clone size were set by TCRdb, not the authors. The sample has approximately 870,000 distinct CDR3 sequences on record, more than 30% of them singletons. Jointly, the top ten make up approximately 8.7% of the sample.

Sequenced: blood. This receptor was obtained from a young man with Graves' hyperthyroidism. The receptor chain draws on TRBV4-1 and TRBJ1-2, with the D gene uncertain. The CDR3 protein is CASSQEVSSYGYTF. The nucleotide sequence reads as follows: TGCGCCAGCAGCCAAGAGGTGTCAAGTTATGGCTACACCTTC.